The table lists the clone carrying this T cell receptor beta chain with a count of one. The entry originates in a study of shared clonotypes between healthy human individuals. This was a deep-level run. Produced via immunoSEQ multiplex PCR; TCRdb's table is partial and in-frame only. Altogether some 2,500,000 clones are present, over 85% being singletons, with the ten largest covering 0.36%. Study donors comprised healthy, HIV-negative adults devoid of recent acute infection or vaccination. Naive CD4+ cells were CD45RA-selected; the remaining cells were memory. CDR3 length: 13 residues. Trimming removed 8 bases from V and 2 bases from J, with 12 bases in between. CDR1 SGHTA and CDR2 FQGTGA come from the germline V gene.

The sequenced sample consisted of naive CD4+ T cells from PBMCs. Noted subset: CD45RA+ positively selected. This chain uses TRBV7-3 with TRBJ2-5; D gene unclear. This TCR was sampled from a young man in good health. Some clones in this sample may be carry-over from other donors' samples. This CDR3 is CASFVGPQETQYF. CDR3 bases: TGTGCCAGCTTCGTCGGCCCACAAGAGACCCAGTACTTC. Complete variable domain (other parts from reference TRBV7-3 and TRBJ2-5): GAGVSQTPSNKVTEKGKYVELRCDPISGHTALYWYRQSLGQGPEFLIYFQGTGAADDSGLPNDRFFAVRPEGSVSTLKIQRTERGDSAVYLCASFVGPQETQYFGPGTRLLVL.